This T cell receptor (beta chain) was identified in a study of blood T cells in healthy people across ages. Each donor gave roughly 10 milliliters of peripheral blood. Total RNA extracted from each sample amounted to at least 5.5 micrograms. A J-beta primer mix and a sample-barcoded 5' primer were used in a second PCR of roughly 6 to 12 cycles. Each TCR beta cDNA got a 12-nucleotide random molecular identifier. In TCRdb, the 5' RACE reads were re-called with MiXCR into one record per CDR3 protein. Among 1.5 million to 2 million distinct CDR3 sequences listed, roughly 49% were seen once. The CDR3 sequence is 13 residues long. Germline V gene lookup returns CDR1 DFQATT and CDR2 SNEGSKA (reference sequence). Comment on this clonotype: Its target is unknown.

Study results and caveats: Percentage of naive T cells showed a strong correlation with TCR beta diversity.

Sequencing input: blood. The chain couples TRBV20-1 to TRBJ2-7, with D unresolved. The J call is doubtful: the DNA matches TRBJ2-1 better. This TCR was recovered from a woman between 40 and 55 years old in good health. The CDR3 reads CSARVAAGYEQFF. The CDR3 nucleotides read TGCAGTGCTAGAGTTGCAGCCGGTTACGAGCAGTTCTTC.